The 26 T cell receptor beta chains given below trace back to one sample, sequenced in a study of blood T cell repertoires in COVID-19. The assay was immunoSEQ multiplex PCR, and TCRdb's table has in-frame clones only and misses some. The sample lists around 300,000 clones; about nine tenths were seen once. Sequenced material: peripheral blood. Every receptor here comes from a woman aged 50 to 60 with COVID-19, enrolled during active disease.

This chain joins TRBV19 and TRBJ2-3, with 8 bases aligning to TRBD1. The CDR3 consists of 17 residues. V lost 5 bases to trimming and J lost 0 bases; unmatched junction nucleotides: 10. The germline gives CDR1 LNHDA, CDR2 SQIVND (reference sequence). DNA of the CDR3: TGTGCCAGTAGTCCGAACCCGGGACAGGTTAGCACAGATACGCAGTATTTT. Translation: CASSPNPGQVSTDTQYF.

This rearrangement joins TRBV9 to TRBJ1-1; D call uncertain. The V end lost 4 bases, the J end lost 2 bases, and 12 bases lay between the germline ends. Germline V gene lookup returns CDR1 SGDLS and CDR2 YYNGEE. There are 14 residues in the CDR3. CDR3 residues: CASSIRSDNTEAFF. The CDR3 nucleotides read TGTGCCAGCAGCATTCGCAGCGATAACACTGAAGCTTTCTTT.

The chain combines TRBV4-2 with TRBJ2-3; perhaps TRBD2 as D (5 bases). Germline V gives CDR1 LGHNA, CDR2 YNFKEQ. This CDR3 is built from 17 residues. The ends were cut back, 0 bases at V and 2 bases at J, with 15 bases in the middle. The CDR3 reads CASSQDEAGGITDTQYF. The CDR3 DNA reads as TGTGCCAGCAGCCAAGATGAGGCGGGTGGGATCACAGATACGCAGTATTTT.

The chain carries TRBV7-3 and TRBJ2-2; the D is unclear. CDR1 is SGHTA and CDR2 is FQGTGA in the germline V gene. V shed 2 bases and J shed 1 base, with 11 bases lying between them. This CDR3 region has 16 residues. The CDR3 loop is CASSLLPTGNTGELFF. The CDR3 DNA sequence: TGTGCCAGCAGCTTACTTCCGACGGGGAACACCGGGGAGCTGTTTTTT.

DNA for the CDR3: TGTGCCAGCAGCGACAACAGGGTTTTAGGTGTTGACACTGAAGCTTTCTTT. Its protein is CASSDNRVLGVDTEAFF. The chain combines TRBV9 with TRBJ1-1; D perhaps matches TRBD1 (6 bases). CDR3 length: 17 residues. Germline lookup yields CDR1 SGDLS and CDR2 YYNGEE. Trimming shortened V by 3 bases and J by 3 bases, and 21 bases separated the two germline ends.

J is TRBJ2-1 and V is TRBV9, with 7 bases matching TRBD1. The V gene end was trimmed by 2 bases and the J gene end by 3 bases; junction bases not matched to a gene: 5. Germline V gene lookup returns CDR1 SGDLS and CDR2 YYNGEE. This CDR3 is built from 15 residues. CDR3 nucleotides: TGTGCCAGCAGCGTGTCCGGGACAGACTACAATGAGCAGTTCTTC. As protein: CASSVSGTDYNEQFF.

The chain joins TRBV5-6 to TRBJ1-5, with TRBD1 matching 9 bases. Unmatched junction bases numbered 9, after V lost 4 bases and J lost 1 base. The CDR3 consists of 17 residues. Germline loops: CDR1 SGHDT, CDR2 YYEEEE. The CDR3 sequence: CASSLYRTGASNQPQHF. Written as DNA, the CDR3 is TGTGCCAGCAGCCTCTACCGGACAGGGGCGAGCAATCAGCCCCAGCATTTT.

The chain uses TRBV10-2 and TRBJ2-2; the match to TRBD2 covers 10 bases. Unmatched junction bases numbered 7, after V lost 6 bases and J lost 3 bases. The CDR3 extends over 16 amino acids. The germline CDR1 and CDR2 sequences are WSHSY and SAAADI. The CDR3 loop reads CASRIAGGTDTGELFF. CDR3 DNA: TGCGCCAGCAGGATAGCGGGAGGTACGGACACCGGGGAGCTGTTTTTT.

The genes are TRBV6-5 and TRBJ2-3; D might be TRBD1 (5 bases). CDR3 size: 14 residues. CDR1 is MNHEY and CDR2 is SVGAGI in the germline V gene. The ends were cut back, 6 bases at V and 2 bases at J, with 12 bases in the middle. CDR3 region: CASRDQGLTDTQYF. CDR3 sequence (DNA): TGTGCCAGCAGGGACCAGGGTCTCACAGATACGCAGTATTTT.

The V call is TRBV6-6, the J call TRBJ1-2; tentatively, D is TRBD1 (6 bases). The V gene's germline CDR1 is MNHNY and CDR2 SVGAGI (reference sequence). The CDR3 length is 14 residues. Between the trimmed V and J ends, which lost 0 bases and 4 bases, there was a span of 9 bases. The CDR3 coding sequence is TGTGCCAGCAGTTACTCGACAGGAACCTATGGCTACACCTTC. Amino acid sequence: CASSYSTGTYGYTF.

V is TRBV5-1 and J is TRBJ2-7, with no clear D. The CDR3 sequence is 13 residues long. Germline loops: CDR1 SGHRS, CDR2 YFSETQ. The V end lost 0 bases, the J end lost 4 bases, and 8 bases lay between the germline ends. The CDR3, as DNA: TGCGCCAGCAGCTTGGTAGCAGAGTACGAGCAGTACTTC. Translating gives CASSLVAEYEQYF.

The V and J genes are TRBV30 and TRBJ1-4, with TRBD1 matching over 7 bases. The CDR3 totals 16 residues. Germline CDR1 and CDR2: GTSNPN and SVGIG (reference sequence). With V trimmed by 4 bases and J by 10 bases, 18 bases remained unmatched. In nucleotides, the CDR3 is TGTGCCTGGAATCCGACAGGGACTCTTACGGTTGGAAAACTGTTTTTT. This gives the protein CAWNPTGTLTVGKLFF.

The rearrangement joins TRBV7-9 to TRBJ2-3; D is unclear. CDR3 size: 12 residues. Deletions cut 5 bases from V and 6 bases from J, with 9 bases between. CDR1 is SEHNR, CDR2 FQNEAQ, per germline (reference sequence). Here the CDR3 DNA reads TGTGCCAGCAGCCGTTACCGGGATACGCAGTATTTT. It translates to CASSRYRDTQYF.

The V call is TRBV7-9, the J call TRBJ2-6, with a weak D call TRBD2 (5 bases). Germline V gene sequence: CDR1 SEHNR, CDR2 FQNEAQ (reference sequence). The CDR3 length is 15 residues. V was trimmed by 5 bases and J by 2 bases, leaving 10 bases between them. The CDR3 reads CASSPRDTGANVLTF. The CDR3 DNA reads TGTGCCAGCAGCCCCCGGGATACTGGGGCCAACGTCCTGACTTTC.

This clone was found a few times. The CDR3 DNA is TGTGCCAGCTCAACATCCGGGACAGGGGGCTACGAGCAGTACTTC. This encodes CASSTSGTGGYEQYF. The V and J genes are TRBV18 and TRBJ2-7, with 11 bases lining up with TRBD1. Germline CDR1 is KGHSH and CDR2 is LQKENI. Trimming at V came to 5 bases and at J to 3 bases, leaving 6 bases not matched to a gene. The CDR3 is made up of 15 amino acids.

V usage is TRBV6-5 and J usage is TRBJ1-1, with D possibly TRBD1 on 5 matching bases. Germline values: CDR1 MNHEY, CDR2 SVGAGI. Trimming removed 7 bases at V and 2 bases at J, with 14 bases between. There are 14 residues in the CDR3. CDR3 nucleotide sequence: TGTGCCAGCACTCTCCACCAGGGTAACACTGAAGCTTTCTTT. Translating gives CASTLHQGNTEAFF.

The CDR3 protein is CASSQGEETQYF. The CDR3 bases are TGTGCCAGCAGCCAAGGAGAAGAGACCCAGTACTTC. The chain combines TRBV4-2 with TRBJ2-5; no clear D gene. V gave up 1 base and J gave up 3 bases, with 3 bases separating them. Germline V gives CDR1 LGHNA, CDR2 YNFKEQ. CDR3 length: 12 residues.

This chain uses TRBV5-1 with TRBJ2-7, with D perhaps matching TRBD2 (6 bases). The V gene's germline CDR1 is SGHRS and CDR2 YFSETQ. V was clipped by 4 bases and J by 0 bases, with 11 bases between them. The CDR3 has 14 amino acids. This chain's CDR3 is CASSRDFSSYEQYF. As DNA, the CDR3 is TGCGCCAGCAGCAGGGACTTCAGCTCCTACGAGCAGTACTTC. Drawing the rest from reference TRBV5-1 and TRBJ2-7, the complete variable domain is KAGVTQTPRYLIKTRGQQVTLSCSPISGHRSVSWYQQTPGQGLQFLFEYFSETQRNKGNFPGRFSGRQFSNSRSEMNVSTLELGDSALYLCASSRDFSSYEQYFGPGTRLTVT.

The chain has TRBV30 and TRBJ2-1; D is perhaps TRBD2 (5 bases). This CDR3 has 16 residues. V was cut by 4 bases and J by 0 bases, with 16 bases left in between. CDR1 is GTSNPN, CDR2 SVGIG, per germline (reference sequence). Here the CDR3 DNA reads TGTGCCTGGAACCCCTCGCGGGCCAACTCCTACAATGAGCAGTTCTTC. Residues: CAWNPSRANSYNEQFF.

This sequence joins TRBV19 and TRBJ1-1; the match to TRBD1 covers 7 bases. J lost 9 bases, V lost 6 bases, and 10 bases had no gene match. CDR1 is LNHDA, CDR2 SQIVND, per germline (reference sequence). This CDR3 has 13 residues. CDR3 protein: CASRPQGWIQAFF. The CDR3 coding sequence is TGTGCCAGTAGGCCACAGGGGTGGATTCAAGCTTTCTTT.

This clone was seen only a few times. This rearrangement joins TRBV12-3 or TRBV12-4 to TRBJ1-6; maybe TRBD1 (5 bases). With 6 bases removed from V and 13 bases from J, the gap between germline ends came to 13 bases. The CDR3 loop spans 12 amino acids. CDR3 nucleotides: TGTGCCAGCAGAGTGCCAGGGTCTCCCCTCCACTTT. This encodes CASRVPGSPLHF.

This chain joins TRBV4-3 and TRBJ2-4; the match to TRBD2 covers 8 bases. The CDR3 sequence is 16 residues long. Trimming at V came to 1 base and at J to 5 bases, leaving 7 bases not matched to a gene. Germline V gives CDR1 LGHNA, CDR2 YSLEER. For the CDR3, the DNA is TGCGCCAGCAGCCAAGGCCCGGGAGGGGCGCAAAACATTCAGTACTTC. It encodes CASSQGPGGAQNIQYF.

This chain connects TRBV4-3 to TRBJ1-2; TRBD1 might be the D (6 bases). V lost 1 base and J lost 0, with 9 bases in between. The CDR3 is made up of 15 amino acids. Per the germline V gene, CDR1 is LGHNA and CDR2 is YSLEER. CDR3 coding DNA: TGCGCCAGCAGCCAAGGACGGACAGCTAACTATGGCTACACCTTC. Translating it yields CASSQGRTANYGYTF.

This clone was detected only once. The rearrangement joins TRBV28 to TRBJ2-6, with 7 bases identical to TRBD1. The V segment lost 4 bases and the J segment 4 bases; nucleotides outside the gene matches: 7. Germline lookup yields CDR1 MDHEN and CDR2 SYDVKM. The CDR3 has 16 amino acids. The CDR3 sequence: CASSSTGARGANVLTF. The CDR3 DNA reads as TGTGCCAGCAGTTCTACAGGGGCGCGGGGGGCCAACGTCCTGACTTTC.

The chain recombines TRBV9 with TRBJ1-2, with TRBD1 identical over 11 bases. Germline V lookup: CDR1 SGDLS, CDR2 YYNGEE. This CDR3 has 18 amino acids. V lost 0 bases, J lost 7 bases, and 14 bases stayed unmatched. CDR3 in amino acids: CASSVATVRGTGGRGYTF. CDR3 in DNA: TGTGCCAGCAGCGTAGCTACGGTTCGAGGGACAGGGGGACGTGGCTACACCTTC.

The chain couples TRBV2 to TRBJ1-3; D may be TRBD1 (6 bases). CDR3 length: 15 residues. V lost 5 bases and J lost 3, with 14 bases in between. Looked up from germline, CDR1 is SNHLY and CDR2 is FYNNEI. CDR3 in amino acids: CASSKRTDFGNTIYF. In DNA form, the CDR3 reads TGTGCCAGCAGTAAACGGACAGACTTTGGAAACACCATATATTTT.